These T cell receptor beta chains were read from a single sample in a study of T-cell memory formation after mild COVID-19. TCRdb re-called the 5' RACE reads through MiXCR, storing one row per CDR3 protein. Of 300,000 to 400,000 distinct CDR3 sequences detected, 25% to 30% appear once; the ten largest clones hold roughly 13%. Sequenced sample: PBMCs or a T cell subset sorted from them (not recorded which). These receptors all come from an adult woman who had mild COVID-19 (a few samples of this study predate the infection). Cell type and time point are not known. The CDR3 runs from the conserved cysteine through the conserved F or W. The D gene is left open where the match is weak. Clone size appears in some rows only: once, few, many, or a class for an expanded clone.

clone_size	v_call	d_call	cdr3_length	j_call	cdr3_aa	cdr3_nt
few	TRBV30	TRBD2	15	TRBJ2-1	CAWSVRAGGAREQFF	TGTGCCTGGAGTGTACGAGCGGGAGGTGCGAGAGAGCAGTTCTTC
NA	TRBV18	NA	14	TRBJ2-3	CASSSATLTDTQYF	TGTGCCAGCTCATCCGCCACACTCACAGATACGCAGTATTTT
few	TRBV7-9	NA	15	TRBJ2-1	CASSLDVGGYNEQFF	TGTGCCAGCAGCCTAGACGTAGGGGGTTACAATGAGCAGTTCTTC
NA	TRBV12-3/TRBV12-4	NA	11	TRBJ2-3	CASSLGEGQYF	TGTGCCAGCAGTTTAGGTGAGGGGCAGTATTTT
NA	TRBV25-1	TRBD2	16	TRBJ2-5	CASSDPLAGGPETQYF	TGTGCCAGCAGTGACCCACTAGCGGGAGGCCCAGAGACCCAGTACTTC
many	TRBV5-6	NA	16	TRBJ1-6	CASSIGPRVENSPLHF	TGTGCCAGCAGCATTGGGCCTAGGGTCGAAAATTCACCCCTCCACTTT
NA	TRBV20-1	NA	14	TRBJ2-7	CSARATGTVYEQYF	TGCAGTGCTAGAGCGACCGGGACCGTCTACGAGCAGTACTTC
NA	TRBV27	NA	14	TRBJ2-2	CASSLELPTGELFF	TGTGCCAGCAGTTTGGAACTACCCACCGGGGAGCTGTTTTTT
NA	TRBV30	NA	16	TRBJ2-7	CAWLYPWGHIPYEQYF	TGTGCCTGGCTTTACCCTTGGGGACACATCCCCTACGAGCAGTACTTC
NA	TRBV12-3/TRBV12-4	TRBD2	14	TRBJ2-5	CASSQGAGVETQYF	TGTGCCAGCAGCCAAGGGGCGGGAGTGGAGACCCAGTACTTC
NA	TRBV7-2	NA	14	TRBJ1-1	CASSLVRQTTEAFF	TGTGCCAGCAGCTTAGTCCGGCAGACCACTGAAGCTTTCTTT
NA	TRBV7-9	TRBD2	16	TRBJ2-3	CASSDHSGRSTDTQYF	TGTGCCAGCAGCGACCATAGCGGGAGGAGCACAGATACGCAGTATTTT
once	TRBV7-9	NA	13	TRBJ2-2	CASSRFRAGELFF	TGTGCCAGCAGCCGCTTCAGGGCCGGGGAGCTGTTTTTT
few	TRBV4-1	TRBD1	16	TRBJ2-3	CASRGTPGGGTDTQYF	TGCGCCAGCAGAGGGACCCCAGGGGGCGGTACAGATACGCAGTATTTT
NA	TRBV15	NA	15	TRBJ2-2	CATSRRLATTGELFF	TGTGCCACCAGCAGGCGCCTGGCGACAACCGGGGAGCTGTTTTTT
NA	TRBV2	NA	13	TRBJ1-2	CASSYRSGYGYTF	TGTGCCAGCAGCTACAGGAGTGGCTATGGCTACACCTTC
NA	TRBV20-1	TRBD2	16	TRBJ2-1	CSARQSRLAGYNEQFF	TGCAGTGCTAGACAATCACGGCTAGCGGGCTACAATGAGCAGTTCTTC
NA	TRBV5-6	TRBD1	13	TRBJ2-5	CASSLEQGVTQYF	TGTGCCAGCAGCTTGGAACAGGGGGTGACCCAGTACTTC
few	TRBV4-3	NA	14	TRBJ2-3	CASSQDSWEDTQYF	TGCGCCAGCAGCCAAGACAGCTGGGAAGATACGCAGTATTTT
NA	TRBV19	NA	14	TRBJ1-5	CASSIGINQQPQHF	TGTGCCAGTAGTATCGGGATAAACCAACAGCCCCAGCATTTT
NA	TRBV5-1	TRBD2	14	TRBJ2-3	CASSGLAEDYTQYF	TGCGCCAGCTCCGGACTAGCGGAAGACTATACGCAGTATTTT
few	TRBV18	TRBD1	14	TRBJ2-5	CASSRTGARETQYF	TGTGCCAGCTCACGTACAGGGGCGCGAGAGACCCAGTACTTC
NA	TRBV4-1	TRBD2	16	TRBJ2-1	CASSQSSSGTYNEQFF	TGCGCCAGCAGCCAATCTTCTAGCGGGACCTACAATGAGCAGTTCTTC
few	TRBV7-9	NA	15	TRBJ2-6	CASVSRGYGANVLTF	TGTGCCAGCGTATCTAGGGGGTACGGGGCCAACGTCCTGACTTTC